These 14 T cell receptor beta chains were sequenced from one sample in a study of long-term antiretroviral therapy in people with HIV. Researchers report immunoSEQ v3.0 was run at survey level. This table comes from immunoSEQ multiplex PCR, and its TCRdb copy is limited to in-frame clones, with some not included. The profile covers 22,000 or so clones, with around 81% appearing a single time and around 15% taken by the ten largest. Here the sequenced sample was unsorted PBMCs, taken 2.9 years after starting antiretroviral therapy. Source of these receptors: a woman aged 25 to 45 with HIV.

The gene calls are TRBV29-1 and TRBJ1-1; no firm D call. The length of the CDR3 is 12 residues. V was pared by 3 bases and J by 11 bases, with 16 bases between. Per germline, CDR1 SQVTM and CDR2 ANQGSEA. The CDR3 DNA reads TGCAGCGTTGAGGAGGTCGTAATTGCGGCTTTCTTT. Translating gives CSVEEVVIAAFF.

V and J are TRBV25-1 and TRBJ2-7; D call uncertain. The germline V and J ends were trimmed by 3 bases and 2 bases, with 8 bases remaining between them. CDR1 is MGHDK and CDR2 is SYGVNS in the germline V gene. The CDR3 is 13 amino acids. The CDR3 spells CASSEGITYEQYF. Here the CDR3 DNA reads TGTGCCAGCAGTGAGGGGATAACCTACGAGCAGTACTTC.

The chain uses TRBV18 and TRBJ1-6; no clear D gene. Trimming left V 3 bases short and J 7 bases short, with 7 bases between. Germline lookup yields CDR1 KGHSH and CDR2 LQKENI. This CDR3 has 13 amino acids. DNA of the CDR3: TGTGCCAGCTCACCGGGATTAAATTCACCCCTCCACTTT. It encodes CASSPGLNSPLHF.

V gene TRBV27 combines with J gene TRBJ2-2; unclear D gene. The germline V and J ends were trimmed by 5 bases and 5 bases, with 6 bases remaining between them. CDR3 length: 12 residues. Germline V gene lookup returns CDR1 MNHEY and CDR2 SMNVEV (reference sequence). CDR3 amino acids: CASSAITGELFF. The CDR3 DNA reads as TGTGCCAGCAGTGCGATTACCGGGGAGCTGTTTTTT.

This clone was picked up one time. This chain joins TRBV9 and TRBJ1-3; 8 positions match TRBD1. V was clipped by 3 bases and J by 4 bases; unmatched bases: 6. Germline CDR1 reads SGDLS; CDR2 reads YYNGEE. The CDR3 is 15 residues long. The CDR3 spells CASSEGRTGGNTIYF. CDR3 nucleotides: TGTGCCAGCAGCGAGGGACGGACAGGGGGAAACACCATATATTTT.

The V call is TRBV30, the J call TRBJ2-3; 8 bases align to TRBD1. This CDR3 is built from 14 residues. The germline V gene has CDR1 GTSNPN and CDR2 SVGIG (reference sequence). The V and J ends lost 0 bases and 11 bases, in that order; junction bases with no gene match: 10. The CDR3, as DNA: TGTGCCTGGAGTGTTTCAGGGGGCAGAGTCCAGCAGTATTTT. Protein product: CAWSVSGGRVQQYF. The variable domain in full, completed from reference TRBV30 and TRBJ2-3, reads SQTIHQWPATLVQPVGSPLSLECTVEGTSNPNLYWYRQAAGRGLQLLFYSVGIGQISSEVPQNLSASRPQDRQFILSSKKLLLSDSGFYLCAWSVSGGRVQQYFGPGTRLTVL.

The rearrangement uses TRBV10-2 and TRBJ2-5; 7 bases are shared with TRBD1. The CDR3 length is 13 residues. Germline V gene sequence: CDR1 WSHSY, CDR2 SAAADI. J lost 5 bases, V lost 8 bases, and 8 bases had no gene match. The CDR3, as DNA: TGCGCCAGCGGAACAGGGGCCAAGGAGACCCAGTACTTC. Translating it yields CASGTGAKETQYF.

This chain joins TRBV9 and TRBJ1-3; D call uncertain. Germline values: CDR1 SGDLS, CDR2 YYNGEE. V shed 0 bases and J shed 4 bases, with 11 bases lying between them. The CDR3 covers 15 residues. The CDR3 spells CASSVGGKAGNTIYF. DNA for the CDR3: TGTGCCAGCAGCGTAGGCGGGAAGGCCGGAAACACCATATATTTT. Full variable domain (rest looked up from reference TRBV9 and TRBJ1-3): DSGVTQTPKHLITATGQRVTLRCSPRSGDLSVYWYQQSLDQGLQFLIQYYNGEERAKGNILERFSAQQFPDLHSELNLSSLELGDSALYFCASSVGGKAGNTIYFGEGSWLTVV.

The V call is TRBV5-4, the J call TRBJ1-2; TRBD1 might be the D (5 bases). The CDR3 is 15 amino acids. CDR1 is SGHNT, CDR2 YYREEE, per germline (reference sequence). V lost 0 bases and J lost 5, with 14 bases in between. The CDR3 loop reads CASSLEGLDPYGYTF. In DNA form, the CDR3 reads TGTGCCAGCAGCTTGGAGGGGTTGGACCCTTATGGCTACACCTTC.

This chain uses TRBV18 with TRBJ1-5; D may be TRBD1 (6 bases). Germline V gene lookup returns CDR1 KGHSH and CDR2 LQKENI. V was shortened by 3 bases and J by 1 base, with 10 bases between the two germline ends. The CDR3 is made up of 15 amino acids. The CDR3 sequence is CASSPGGWSNQPQHF. The CDR3 bases are TGTGCCAGCTCACCGGGGGGCTGGAGCAATCAGCCCCAGCATTTT.

The genes are TRBV7-9 and TRBJ2-5, with 9 positions matching TRBD2. This CDR3 has 16 residues. Per the germline V gene, CDR1 is SEHNR and CDR2 is FQNEAQ (reference sequence). The ends lost 3 bases at V and 2 bases at J; junction bases unmatched: 7. DNA of the CDR3: TGTGCCAGCAGCTTCCTCAGCGGGGGGACACAAGAGACCCAGTACTTC. It specifies CASSFLSGGTQETQYF. The whole variable domain, filled in from reference TRBV7-9 and TRBJ2-5, reads DTGVSQNPRHKITKRGQNVTFRCDPISEHNRLYWYRQTLGQGPEFLTYFQNEAQLEKSRLLSDRFSAERPKGSFSTLEIQRTEQGDSAMYLCASSFLSGGTQETQYFGPGTRLLVL.

The rearrangement joins TRBV6-1 to TRBJ1-5, with 8 positions matching TRBD1. The V segment lost 2 bases and the J segment 3 bases; nucleotides outside the gene matches: 3. The CDR3 spans 15 residues. Germline CDR1 reads MNHNS; CDR2 reads SASEGT. The CDR3 region is CASSESDRDNQPQHF. The CDR3 bases are TGTGCCAGCAGTGAATCGGACAGGGACAATCAGCCCCAGCATTTT.

The genes are TRBV6-1 and TRBJ2-7; maybe TRBD2 (6 bases). CDR3 size: 14 residues. CDR1 and CDR2 from the germline V gene are MNHNS and SASEGT. V was trimmed by 8 bases and J by 5 bases, leaving 19 bases between them. The CDR3 DNA reads TGTGCCAGCTCCCCGGGAGACCGCCCCAACGAGCAGTACGTC. It is translated as CASSPGDRPNEQYV.

The V and J genes are TRBV30 and TRBJ2-2; no clear D. This CDR3 spans 11 amino acids. The V gene's germline CDR1 is GTSNPN and CDR2 SVGIG (reference sequence). V was trimmed by 7 bases and J by 5 bases, leaving 8 bases between them. Here the CDR3 reads CASTVTGELFF. As DNA, the CDR3 is TGTGCCTCTACGGTTACCGGGGAGCTGTTTTTT.